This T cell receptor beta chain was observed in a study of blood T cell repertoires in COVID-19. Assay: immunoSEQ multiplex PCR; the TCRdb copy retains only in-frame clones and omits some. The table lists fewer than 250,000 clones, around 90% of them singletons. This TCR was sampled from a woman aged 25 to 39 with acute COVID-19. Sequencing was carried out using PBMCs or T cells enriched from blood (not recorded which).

CDR3 sequence (DNA): TGCGCCAGCAGTGATATCCGACAGGGGTCGGTTACGCAGTATTTT. Encoded protein: CASSDIRQGSVTQYF. This rearrangement joins TRBV10-1 to TRBJ2-3, with TRBD1 identical over 8 bases. Germline CDR1 WNHNN, CDR2 SYGVQD (reference sequence). The junction had 10 bases not matched to a gene; V was cut back by 3 bases and J by 8 bases. This CDR3 comprises 15 residues.